This T cell receptor (beta chain) stems from a study of cytomegalovirus exposure and HLA in healthy donors. Worth noting for this clone: Its antigen is unidentified.

The PCR contained 60 Vbeta and 13 Jbeta primers. Assay used: immunoSEQ multiplex PCR; TCRdb lists only in-frame clones, some missing. Among about 160,000 clones listed, around four fifths were seen once. The ends were cut back, 3 bases at V and 6 bases at J, with 5 bases in the middle. There are 12 residues in the CDR3. CDR1 and CDR2 from the germline V gene are SGHTA and FQGNSA. Broader study findings: In vitro experiments confirmed that three CMV-associated chains were specific for CMV antigens. Several of the most significant clusters appeared, in a later analysis, to be linked to common viral pathogens. Accurate prediction of most subjects' HLA-A and HLA-B alleles from TCR beta sequences was reported.

The TCR sequence derives from a man aged 18 to 35 in good health and CMV-seronegative. The chain uses TRBV7-2 and TRBJ2-2; D remains ambiguous. Sequencing was performed on PBMCs. The CDR3 loop is CASSFNSGELFF. The CDR3 DNA is TGTGCCAGCAGCTTTAATTCCGGGGAGCTGTTTTTT.